This TCR beta chain derives from a study of shared clonotypes between healthy human individuals. Sequencing was performed with immunoSEQ multiplex PCR; in TCRdb, only in-frame clones are kept and a portion is missing. The sample includes some 1 million clones, approximately 72% of them seen just once. This TCR came from a man aged 18 to 29 in good health. Material for sequencing was memory CD4+ T cells sorted from blood. Subset here: CD45RA-negative fraction.

CDR3 residues: CASSLYQGRGYEQYF. The CDR3 nucleotides read TGCGCCAGCAGCTTGTATCAGGGTCGGGGATACGAGCAGTACTTC. The chain carries TRBV5-1 and TRBJ2-5; D is possibly TRBD1 or TRBD2 (5 bases each). The DNA end lines up better with TRBJ2-7; the J call may be wrong. CDR3 size: 15 residues. The germline V gene encodes CDR1 SGHRS and CDR2 YFSETQ.